This T cell receptor beta chain was captured by sequencing in a study of T cell repertoires in cytomegalovirus infection. Study-wide results and limits: The study found HLA-C-restricted CMV-specific TCR beta clonotypes dominating the ex vivo response.

Each CDR3 protein gets one entry after TCRdb re-called the reads with MiXCR. The table includes about 470,000 distinct CDR3 sequences, approximately 46% detected once. About this clonotype: No antigen is known for it.

The input for sequencing was cultured PBMCs, taken from culture after CMV antigen stimulation. This clonotype was obtained from a human donor in good health (CMV status not recorded). Some clones in this sample may be carry-over from other donors' samples.

CDR3 in DNA: TGTGCCAGCAGCGGAAGACAACAGGGGGCTTTTAATGGCTACACCTTC. Its protein is CASSGRQQGAFNGYTF. This chain connects TRBV5-6 to TRBJ1-2; TRBD1 agrees at 9 bases. This CDR3 is built from 16 residues. J lost 6 bases, V lost 4 bases, and 13 bases had no gene match. The germline CDR1 and CDR2 sequences are SGHDT and YYEEEE. The whole variable domain, filled in from reference TRBV5-6 and TRBJ1-2, reads DAGVTQSPTHLIKTRGQQVTLRCSPKSGHDTVSWYQQALGQGPQFIFQYYEEEERQRGNFPDRFSGHQFPNYSSELNVNALLLGDSALYLCASSGRQQGAFNGYTFGSGTRLTVV.